The 20 T cell receptor beta chains given below trace back to one sample, sequenced in a study of identical twins. TCRdb reprocessed the 5' RACE reads with MiXCR, giving one entry per CDR3 protein. The sample has approximately 700,000 distinct CDR3 sequences, roughly 6% seen once; the top ten hold about 1.8%. Material: naive T cells sorted from blood. These receptors were taken from a man between 18 and 35 years old in good health.

The V and J genes are TRBV6-1 and TRBJ2-7, with D uncertain. Trimming left V 0 bases short and J 4 bases short, with 4 bases between. Per the germline V gene, CDR1 is MNHNS and CDR2 is SASEGT. The CDR3 contains 12 residues. In nucleotides, the CDR3 is TGTGCCAGCAGTGAAGCGAGGTACGAGCAGTACGTC. Translation gives CASSEARYEQYV.

This clonotype was seen many times. CDR3 in DNA: TGTGCCAGCAGTTCCGGGACAGGGTCTGAAGCTTTCTTT. Protein product: CASSSGTGSEAFF. The chain recombines TRBV6-5 with TRBJ1-1, with 9 bases identical to TRBD1. The junction had 3 bases not matched to a gene; V was cut back by 4 bases and J by 6 bases. This CDR3 spans 13 amino acids. CDR1 and CDR2 from the germline V gene are MNHEY and SVGAGI.

This clonotype was seen more than once but under ten times. This sequence joins TRBV6-6 and TRBJ1-5; D is unclear. CDR1 and CDR2 from the germline V gene are MNHNY and SVGAGI (reference sequence). Trimming took 6 bases from V and 3 from J, leaving 6 bases between them. The CDR3 is made up of 12 amino acids. The CDR3 here is CASSRANQPQHF. DNA of the CDR3: TGTGCCAGCAGCCGTGCCAATCAGCCCCAGCATTTT.

The table lists this clonotype with many counts. The chain has TRBV20-1 and TRBJ2-3; perhaps TRBD1 as D (5 bases). Germline assignment: CDR1 DFQATT and CDR2 SNEGSKA (reference sequence). The CDR3 runs to 12 residues. V was trimmed by 5 bases and J by 4 bases, leaving 10 bases between them. The CDR3, as DNA: TGCAGTGCTGGGGAAGGGGCAGATACGCAGTATTTT. Amino acids: CSAGEGADTQYF.

This clonotype showed up many times. The chain uses TRBV5-1 and TRBJ2-1; tentatively, D is TRBD1 (5 bases). Looked up from germline, CDR1 is SGHRS and CDR2 is YFSETQ. CDR3 length equals 12 residues. V lost 2 bases, J lost 10 bases, and 10 bases lay in between. The CDR3 nucleotides read TGCGCCAGCAGCTTCCGACAGTCCGAGCAGTTCTTC. Translation gives CASSFRQSEQFF. Filled out from reference TRBV5-1 and TRBJ2-1, the complete variable domain reads KAGVTQTPRYLIKTRGQQVTLSCSPISGHRSVSWYQQTPGQGLQFLFEYFSETQRNKGNFPGRFSGRQFSNSRSEMNVSTLELGDSALYLCASSFRQSEQFFGPGTRLTVL.

The sample holds many counts of this clonotype. The gene calls are TRBV6-1 and TRBJ2-5; the match to TRBD2 covers 10 bases. Germline CDR1 MNHNS, CDR2 SASEGT. V lost 7 bases to trimming and J lost 0 bases; unmatched junction nucleotides: 5. The CDR3 runs to 15 residues. In nucleotides, the CDR3 is TGTGCCAGCATGAGAGCGGGAGGGTACCAAGAGACCCAGTACTTC. This codes for CASMRAGGYQETQYF.

This clonotype was counted at least ten times. One end of the junction varies from germline; a read error may be responsible. The J gene is TRBJ2-2, the V gene TRBV12-3 or TRBV12-4; no definite D call. This CDR3 is 12 amino acids long. CDR3 amino acids: CASSFPTGELFF. The DNA for the CDR3 is TGCGCCAGCAGCTTTCCCACCGGGGAGCTGTTTTTT.

This clonotype was observed many times. The CDR3 loop is CASRRPPSGSYEQYF. The CDR3 region has the DNA TGTGCCAGCAGACGTCCTCCTAGCGGCTCCTACGAGCAGTACTTC. The chain couples TRBV21-1 to TRBJ2-7. TRBV21-1 is labeled a pseudogene. CDR3 length: 15 residues.

This clonotype turned up a few times. This chain connects TRBV28 to TRBJ1-2; D not resolved. Trimming shortened V by 6 bases and J by 4 bases, and 15 bases separated the two germline ends. CDR3 length equals 14 residues. Germline V gene sequence: CDR1 MDHEN, CDR2 SYDVKM. The CDR3 DNA follows: TGTGCCAGCAGCCCACCCCCGCGGGGCTATGGCTACACCTTC. Translating gives CASSPPPRGYGYTF.

This clonotype was seen ten or more times. The chain links TRBV7-8 to TRBJ2-1, with 8 bases fitting TRBD2. The CDR3 consists of 14 residues. The junction had 2 bases not matched to a gene; V was cut back by 3 bases and J by 4 bases. Germline V gene lookup returns CDR1 SGHVS and CDR2 FQNEAQ. The CDR3 reads CASSLGGRYNEQFF. The CDR3 DNA is TGTGCCAGCAGCTTGGGCGGGAGGTACAATGAGCAGTTCTTC. Supplemented by reference TRBV7-8 and TRBJ2-1, the full variable domain reads GAGVSQSPRYKVAKRGQDVALRCDPISGHVSLFWYQQALGQGPEFLTYFQNEAQLDKSGLPSDRFFAERPEGSVSTLKIQRTQQEDSAVYLCASSLGGRYNEQFFGPGTRLTVL.

This clonotype was counted many times. This sequence joins TRBV12-3 or TRBV12-4 and TRBJ2-2; 8 positions agree with TRBD2. This CDR3 has 18 amino acids. The V segment lost 8 bases and the J segment 1 base; nucleotides outside the gene matches: 15. CDR3 in DNA: TGTGCCAGCCTACCGGGAACGGGGGGGCAGGGGAACACCGGGGAGCTGTTTTTT. Translated, it gives CASLPGTGGQGNTGELFF.

Only a few counts were recorded for this clonotype. This rearrangement joins TRBV29-1 to TRBJ1-2, with D possibly TRBD1 on 6 matching bases. V was clipped by 0 bases and J by 7 bases, with 12 bases between them. Germline-derived CDR1 and CDR2 are SQVTM and ANQGSEA. The CDR3 is 13 residues long. The CDR3 DNA reads TGCAGCGTTGAAGATCCAGGGGCGGGTGGCTACACCTTC. Translation gives CSVEDPGAGGYTF. Supplemented by reference TRBV29-1 and TRBJ1-2, the full variable domain reads SAVISQKPSRDICQRGTSLTIQCQVDSQVTMMFWYRQQPGQSLTLIATANQGSEATYESGFVIDKFPISRPNLTFSTLTVSNMSPEDSSIYLCSVEDPGAGGYTFGSGTRLTVV.

This clonotype was counted ten times or more. The chain links TRBV20-1 to TRBJ2-1, with 12 bases identical to TRBD2. Germline values: CDR1 DFQATT, CDR2 SNEGSKA (reference sequence). The V segment lost 6 bases and the J segment 13 bases; nucleotides outside the gene matches: 16. This CDR3 has 15 amino acids. The CDR3 DNA is TGCAGTGCCATAGCGCCGGGACTAGCGGGTTTGGTTCAGTTCTTC. Translating gives CSAIAPGLAGLVQFF.

This clonotype was detected a few times. The J gene is TRBJ2-7, the V gene TRBV9; 14 bases are a match to TRBD2. The V and J ends lost 3 bases and 6 bases, in that order; junction bases with no gene match: 2. The CDR3 totals 14 residues. CDR1 and CDR2 (germline): SGDLS, YYNGEE. Here the CDR3 DNA reads TGTGCCAGCAGCGCGGGACTAGCGGGAGTCGAGCAGTACTTC. Protein: CASSAGLAGVEQYF.

The CDR3 bases are TGCGCCAGCAGCTTGGAATCGACAGGCCGGGTTAATGAAAAACTGTTTTTT. Its protein is CASSLESTGRVNEKLFF. V is TRBV5-1 and J is TRBJ1-4; tentatively, D is TRBD1 (6 bases). V shed 0 bases and J shed 4 bases, with 16 bases lying between them. The CDR3 extends over 17 amino acids. Germline V gene lookup returns CDR1 SGHRS and CDR2 YFSETQ. The full variable domain, in which reference TRBV5-1 and TRBJ1-4 provide the parts outside the CDR3, is KAGVTQTPRYLIKTRGQQVTLSCSPISGHRSVSWYQQTPGQGLQFLFEYFSETQRNKGNFPGRFSGRQFSNSRSEMNVSTLELGDSALYLCASSLESTGRVNEKLFFGSGTQLSVL.

The V call is TRBV19, the J call TRBJ2-1; 8 nucleotides align to TRBD1. Trimming at V came to 1 base and at J to 6 bases, leaving 5 bases not matched to a gene. This CDR3 spans 15 amino acids. Germline CDR1 LNHDA, CDR2 SQIVND (reference sequence). CDR3 protein: CASSIAETGVNEQFF. As DNA, the CDR3 is TGTGCCAGTAGTATAGCCGAGACAGGGGTCAATGAGCAGTTCTTC.

This chain joins TRBV12-3 or TRBV12-4 and TRBJ1-1; no reliable D call. V gave up 7 bases and J gave up 2 bases, with 11 bases separating them. CDR3 size: 13 residues. Here the CDR3 reads CASTTTLNTEAFF. Here the CDR3 DNA reads TGTGCCAGCACCACGACTCTTAACACTGAAGCTTTCTTT.

This clonotype was seen repeatedly, ten times or more. The rearrangement links TRBV12-3 or TRBV12-4 to TRBJ2-7; TRBD1 matches at 9 bases. CDR3 length: 15 residues. The V gene end was trimmed by 1 base and the J gene end by 4 bases; junction bases not matched to a gene: 5. The CDR3 nucleotides read TGTGCCAGCAGTTTAGGCGGGACAGGGAATTACGAGCAGTACGTC. Translating gives CASSLGGTGNYEQYV.

Ten or more counts support this clonotype. The CDR3 nucleotides read TGCAGCGTTGAATGGGACAGGGACACTGAAGCTTTCTTT. This gives the protein CSVEWDRDTEAFF. This sequence joins TRBV29-1 and TRBJ1-1; 9 nucleotides match TRBD1. The CDR3 loop spans 13 amino acids. The V and J ends lost 2 bases and 3 bases, in that order; junction bases with no gene match: 1. The V gene's germline CDR1 is SQVTM and CDR2 ANQGSEA.

This clonotype has a handful of counts. The V gene is TRBV29-1, the J gene TRBJ2-7; 9 bases map to TRBD2. The V gene's germline CDR1 is SQVTM and CDR2 ANQGSEA. The CDR3 has 14 amino acids. V was pared by 1 base and J by 5 bases, with 6 bases of the junction left unmatched. CDR3 residues: CSVEGLAGSNEQYF. In DNA form, the CDR3 reads TGCAGCGTTGAAGGCCTAGCGGGGTCCAACGAGCAGTACTTC.